This T cell receptor beta chain came from a study of shared clonotypes between healthy human individuals. The CDR3 runs to 15 residues. Germline V gene lookup returns CDR1 SNHLY and CDR2 FYNNEI. The ends lost 4 bases at V and 5 bases at J; junction bases unmatched: 3. Here immunoSEQ multiplex PCR was the method, and the copy in TCRdb shows in-frame clones only, minus some. The repertoire holds over 400,000 clones, with 81% as singletons. The sequenced material came from PBMCs. This TCR was recovered from a middle-aged woman in good health. Some clones in this sample may be carry-over from other donors' samples. V is TRBV2 and J is TRBJ2-1; TRBD2 agrees at 12 bases. CDR3 sequence (DNA): TGTGCCAGCAGTGGTCGACTAGCGGGAGACAATGAGCAGTTCTTC. Translation: CASSGRLAGDNEQFF.